Reported below is one T cell receptor (beta chain). The target antigen is unknown. This specimen belongs to a study of breast tumors, draining lymph nodes, adjacent tissues. Regarding the study as a whole: Tumor TCR diversity was below lymph nodes but above nontumor tissue. That most tumor T cells come from lymph nodes remained unproven.

The lymph nodes were axillary draining lymph nodes from breast cancer patients. From the multiplex PCR reads, TCRdb called clonotypes with MiXCR, one entry per CDR3 protein. The sample holds about 150,000 distinct CDR3 sequences; roughly 33% are singletons and the top ten take under 2.5%. The specimen sequenced was axillary lymph node tissue. The TCR was taken from a female donor with breast cancer. Some clones in this sample may be carry-over from other donors' samples.

The CDR3 is CASSGGLAGGKPDTQYF. The CDR3 DNA is TGTGCCAGCAGCGGAGGACTAGCGGGGGGTAAACCCGATACGCAGTATTTT. This chain uses TRBV9 with TRBJ2-3; 14 bases agree with TRBD2. There are 17 residues in the CDR3. CDR1 is SGDLS, CDR2 YYNGEE, per germline. The V and J ends lost 3 bases and 6 bases, in that order; junction bases with no gene match: 9.